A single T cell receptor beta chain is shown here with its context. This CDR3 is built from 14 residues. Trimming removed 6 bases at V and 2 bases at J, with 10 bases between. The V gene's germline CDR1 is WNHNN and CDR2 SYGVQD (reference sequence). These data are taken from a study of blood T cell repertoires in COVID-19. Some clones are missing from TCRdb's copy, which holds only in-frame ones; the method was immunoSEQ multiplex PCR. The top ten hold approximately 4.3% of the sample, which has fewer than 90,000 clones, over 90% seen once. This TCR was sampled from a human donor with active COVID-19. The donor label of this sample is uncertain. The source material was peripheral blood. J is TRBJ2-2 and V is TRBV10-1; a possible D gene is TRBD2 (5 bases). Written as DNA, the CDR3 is TGCGCCAGCAGGGGAGAGTCCAACACCGGGGAGCTGTTTTTT. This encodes CASRGESNTGELFF.